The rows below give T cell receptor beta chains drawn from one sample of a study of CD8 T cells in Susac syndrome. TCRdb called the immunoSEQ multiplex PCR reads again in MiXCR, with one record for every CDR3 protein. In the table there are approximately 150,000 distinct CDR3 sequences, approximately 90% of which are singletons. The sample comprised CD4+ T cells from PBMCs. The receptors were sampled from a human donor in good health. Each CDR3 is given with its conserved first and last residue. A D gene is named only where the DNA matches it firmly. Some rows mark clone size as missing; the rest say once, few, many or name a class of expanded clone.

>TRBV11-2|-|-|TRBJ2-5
TGTGCCAGCAGCTTAGCCCCAACAGGGTTCGAGACCCAGTACTTC
CASSLAPTGFETQYF
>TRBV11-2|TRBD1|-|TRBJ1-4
TGTGCCAGCAGCTTTTCCCTCCAGGGGGCAACTAATGAAAAACTGTTTTTT
CASSFSLQGATNEKLFF
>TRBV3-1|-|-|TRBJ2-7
TGTGCCAGCAGCCCTTCGACCTCCTACGAGCAGTACTTC
CASSPSTSYEQYF
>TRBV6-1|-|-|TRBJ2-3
TGTGCCAGCAGCGCCGGACTCTACACAGATACGCAGTATTTT
CASSAGLYTDTQYF
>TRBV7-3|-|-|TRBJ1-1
TGTGCCAGCAGCCCCGGGCCCTCAAACACTGAAGCTTTCTTT
CASSPGPSNTEAFF
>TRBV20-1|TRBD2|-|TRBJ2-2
TGCAGTGCTAGAGACAAGACTAGCGGGAGCCGGGAGCTGTTTTTT
CSARDKTSGSRELFF
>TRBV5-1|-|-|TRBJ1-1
TGCGCCAGCAGCTTGGCACAGACCACTGAAGCTTTCTTT
CASSLAQTTEAFF
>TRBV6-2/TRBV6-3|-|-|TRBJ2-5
TGTGCCAGCAGCCCCGTTTCTGGTCGGGAGACCCAGTACTTC
CASSPVSGRETQYF
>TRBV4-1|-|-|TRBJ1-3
TGCGCCAGCAGCCGACAGGAGGTTGGTGGAAACACCATATATTTT
CASSRQEVGGNTIYF
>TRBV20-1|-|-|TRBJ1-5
TGCAGTGCCAGCGTATTTGATAGCAATCAGCCCCAGCATTTT
CSASVFDSNQPQHF
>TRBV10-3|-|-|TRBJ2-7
TGTGCCGTTGGGGGGGCAACGGGGGAGCAGTACTTC
CAVGGATGEQYF
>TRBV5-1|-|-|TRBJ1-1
TGCGCCAGCAAACCAAGCTCCGGCGGCCTTGAAGCTTTCTTT
CASKPSSGGLEAFF
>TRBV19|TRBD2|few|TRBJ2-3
TGTGCCAGTAGGCCTGGACTAGCGGGTAGCACAGATACGCAGTATTTT
CASRPGLAGSTDTQYF
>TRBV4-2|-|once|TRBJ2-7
TGTGCCAGCAGCCAGGGGGATTGGACGTTAAGCTCCTACGAGCAGTACTTC
CASSQGDWTLSSYEQYF
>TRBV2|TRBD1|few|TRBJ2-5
TGTGCCAGCTCAGGGGGCCGCGAGACCCAGTACTTC
CASSGGRETQYF
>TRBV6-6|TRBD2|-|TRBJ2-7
TGTGCCAGCAGTTACCTAGCGGGTTTCTCCTACGAGCAGTACTTC
CASSYLAGFSYEQYF
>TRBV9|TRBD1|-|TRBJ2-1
TGTGCCAGCAGCGTTTGGACAGGGGAAGGTGAGCAGTTCTTC
CASSVWTGEGEQFF
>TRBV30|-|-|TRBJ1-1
TGTGCCTGGAGTGTCGGTCTGAAGGTTTTCTTT
CAWSVGLKVFF
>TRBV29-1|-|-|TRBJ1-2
TGCAGCGTTGATTTGGGTAGCGGGGGCGATGGCTACACCTTC
CSVDLGSGGDGYTF
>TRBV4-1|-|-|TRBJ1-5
TGCGCCAGCAGCCCCAGTGGGGGCGTGGATCAGCCCCAGCATTTT
CASSPSGGVDQPQHF
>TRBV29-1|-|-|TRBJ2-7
TGCAGCGTTGGCAGGGTGGATGACGAGCAGTACTTC
CSVGRVDDEQYF
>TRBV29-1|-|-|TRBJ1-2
TGCAGCGTTGAGGACTCAACGACGGGAGGCTACACCTTC
CSVEDSTTGGYTF
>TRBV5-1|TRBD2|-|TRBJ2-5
TGCGCCAGCAGCTTGGCTGGACTAGCGGGAGCAGAGACCCAGTACTTC
CASSLAGLAGAETQYF
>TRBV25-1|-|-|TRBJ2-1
TGTGCCAGCAGTGAACGGTCGGGACTCTACAATGAGCAGTTCTTC
CASSERSGLYNEQFF
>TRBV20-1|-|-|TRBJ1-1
TGCAGTGCTAGAGATCCAATGACAGGGAACACTGAAGCTTTCTTT
CSARDPMTGNTEAFF
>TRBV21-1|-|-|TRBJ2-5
TGTGCCAGCCCCTGGGGACAAAAAGAGACCCAGTACTTC
CASPWGQKETQYF
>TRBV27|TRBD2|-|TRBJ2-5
TGTGCCAGCAGTCGAGGGACTAGCGGACAAGAGACCCAGTACTTC
CASSRGTSGQETQYF
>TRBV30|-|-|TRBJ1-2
TGTGCCTGGGGGATTAACTATGGCTACACCTTC
CAWGINYGYTF
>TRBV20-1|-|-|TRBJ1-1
TGCAGTGGCAGACGGGGGGTCGTCACTGAAGCTTTCTTT
CSGRRGVVTEAFF
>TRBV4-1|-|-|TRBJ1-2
TGCGCCAGCAGCCAAGATTGGGGAGATGGGGACGCCAACTATGGCTACACCTTC
CASSQDWGDGDANYGYTF
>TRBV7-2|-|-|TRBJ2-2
TGTGCCAGCAGCCCCCTCTCGAACACCGGGGAGCTGTTTTTT
CASSPLSNTGELFF
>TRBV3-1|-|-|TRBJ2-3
TGTGCCAGCAGCCAAGACTGGGCCGGGAGAGAAGCCGGAGATACGCAGTATTTT
CASSQDWAGREAGDTQYF
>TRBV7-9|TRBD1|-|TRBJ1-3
TGTGCCAGCAGCTCCCGAGGGGGACAGGGGAACACCATATATTTT
CASSSRGGQGNTIYF
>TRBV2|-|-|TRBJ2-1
TGTGCCAGCAAGCCCTACAATGAGCAGTTCTTC
CASKPYNEQFF
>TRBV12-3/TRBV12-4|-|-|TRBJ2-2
TGTGCCAGCAGTCTCGCCGGGTCCACCGGGGAGCTGTTTTTT
CASSLAGSTGELFF
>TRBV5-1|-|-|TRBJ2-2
TGCGCCAGCAGGGGATCCGGACGGTCCGACGGGGAGCTGTTTTTT
CASRGSGRSDGELFF
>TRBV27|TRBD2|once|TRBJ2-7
TGTGCCAGCAGTGTCTTAGCGCGGGGGGAAAGGTACGAGCAGTACTTC
CASSVLARGERYEQYF
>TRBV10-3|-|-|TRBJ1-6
TGTGCCATCAGTGTGAGATATGCACCCGGGGGTTCACCCCTCCACTTT
CAISVRYAPGGSPLHF
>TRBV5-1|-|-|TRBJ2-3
TGCGCCAGCAGCTTGGGGGCAGGATCATCGACAGATACGCAGTATTTT
CASSLGAGSSTDTQYF
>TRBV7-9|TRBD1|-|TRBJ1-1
TGTGCCAGCAGCTTAAACAGGGGGCAAACGGGTGACACTGAAGCTTTCTTT
CASSLNRGQTGDTEAFF
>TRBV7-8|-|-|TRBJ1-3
TGTGCCAGCAGCTTACCAGGGGGAAACACCATATATTTT
CASSLPGGNTIYF
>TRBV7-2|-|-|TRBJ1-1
TGTGCCAGCAGCTTAGATCCCCAGGGAGTAACTTTCTTT
CASSLDPQGVTFF
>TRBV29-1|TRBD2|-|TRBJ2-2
TGCAGCGTGGGAGGGTCCGCGAACACCGGGGAGCTGTTTTTT
CSVGGSANTGELFF
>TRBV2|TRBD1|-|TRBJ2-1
TGTGCCAGCAGTGGGACAGGGAGTACGTACAATGAGCAGTTCTTC
CASSGTGSTYNEQFF
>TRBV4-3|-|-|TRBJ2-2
TGCGCCAGCAGCCAAGAGGAGGGCGGCACCGGGGAGCTGTTTTTT
CASSQEEGGTGELFF
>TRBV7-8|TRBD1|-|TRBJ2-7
TGTGCCAGCAGCCCTCACGGGACAGGGACCCACGAGCAGTACTTC
CASSPHGTGTHEQYF
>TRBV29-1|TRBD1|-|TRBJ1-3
TGCAGCGTTCGGACAGGGGAAGGAAACACCATATATTTT
CSVRTGEGNTIYF
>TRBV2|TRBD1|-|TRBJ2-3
TGTGCCAGCAGCCAAGAGGGACAGGGACCGGATACGCAGTATTTT
CASSQEGQGPDTQYF
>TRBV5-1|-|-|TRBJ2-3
TGCGCCAGCAGCTCCTACAGTCCAGATACGCAGTATTTT
CASSSYSPDTQYF
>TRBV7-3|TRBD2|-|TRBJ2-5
TGTGCCAGCAGCTCGACTAGCCTTGAGGGGGAGACCCAGTACTTC
CASSSTSLEGETQYF
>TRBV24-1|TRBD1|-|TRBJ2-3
TGTGCCACCAGTGAGTCCGGGACAGGGAGCACAGATACGCAGTATTTT
CATSESGTGSTDTQYF
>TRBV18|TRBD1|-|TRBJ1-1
TGTGCCAGCGCTGTTGGACAGGCCATGAACACTGAAGCTTTCTTT
CASAVGQAMNTEAFF
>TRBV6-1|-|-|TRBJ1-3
TGTGCCAGCGCCTTGGGGGGGGACTCTGGAAACACCATATATTTT
CASALGGDSGNTIYF
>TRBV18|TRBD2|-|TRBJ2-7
TGTGCCAGCTCACCTGGGCTAGCGGGGGGCGAGCAGTACTTC
CASSPGLAGGEQYF
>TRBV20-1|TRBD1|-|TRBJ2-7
TGCAGCTACCCGGGACAGTCCACCTACGAGCAGTACTTC
CSYPGQSTYEQYF
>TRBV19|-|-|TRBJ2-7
TGTGCCAGTACCATGGTGGCAGGGCCTGGGTACGAGCAGTACTTC
CASTMVAGPGYEQYF
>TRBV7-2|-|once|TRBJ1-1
TGTGCCAGCAGCCCAGGCACAGGAATGAACACTGAAGCTTTCTTT
CASSPGTGMNTEAFF
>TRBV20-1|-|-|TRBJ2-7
TGCAGTGCTAGCCAGAGCAACACCTACGAGCAGTACTTC
CSASQSNTYEQYF
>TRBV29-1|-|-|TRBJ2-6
TGCAGCGTTGGTTTAGGTGCTCAAAGCTCTGGGGCCAACGTCCTGACTTTC
CSVGLGAQSSGANVLTF
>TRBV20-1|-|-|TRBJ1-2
TGCAGTGCTAGAGATACTGGGGAGGAGGGTTATGGCTACACCTTC
CSARDTGEEGYGYTF